This T cell receptor (beta chain) was identified during a study of cytomegalovirus exposure and HLA in healthy donors. Study observations and caveats: Presence/absence analysis assumed near-uniform sequencing depth across donors.

A note on this clone: Its antigen is not known.

The PCR ran on 60 Vbeta and 13 Jbeta primers. Libraries were prepared by immunoSEQ multiplex PCR; TCRdb keeps only in-frame clonotypes and omits some of them. The data show roughly 200,000 clones, 78% seen once. Unmatched junction bases numbered 6, after V lost 0 bases and J lost 4 bases. CDR1 and CDR2 (germline): SGHDN, FVKESK. The CDR3 is 17 amino acids. The sample consisted of PBMCs. The chain is built from TRBV14 and TRBJ2-3; TRBD1 agrees at 11 bases. This TCR came from a female donor in good health and CMV-seronegative. The CDR3 DNA follows: TGTGCCAGCAGCCAAGATCGGACAGGGGGCTTAGCAGATACGCAGTATTTT. Its translation: CASSQDRTGGLADTQYF.